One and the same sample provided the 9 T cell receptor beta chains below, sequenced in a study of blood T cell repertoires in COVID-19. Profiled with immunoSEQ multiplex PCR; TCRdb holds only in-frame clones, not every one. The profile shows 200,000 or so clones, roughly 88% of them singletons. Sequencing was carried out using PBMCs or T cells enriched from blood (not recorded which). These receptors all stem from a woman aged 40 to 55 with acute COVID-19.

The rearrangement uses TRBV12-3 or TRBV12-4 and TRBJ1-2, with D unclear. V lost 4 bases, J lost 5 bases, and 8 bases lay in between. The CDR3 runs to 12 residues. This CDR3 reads CASSWLNYGYTF. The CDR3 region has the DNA TGTGCCAGCAGTTGGCTGAATTATGGCTACACCTTC.

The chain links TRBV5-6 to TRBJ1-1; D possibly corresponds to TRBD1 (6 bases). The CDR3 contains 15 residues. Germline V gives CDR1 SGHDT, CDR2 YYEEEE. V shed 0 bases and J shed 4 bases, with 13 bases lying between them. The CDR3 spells CASSLDTGGGTEAFF. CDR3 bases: TGTGCCAGCAGCTTGGATACGGGGGGCGGCACTGAAGCTTTCTTT. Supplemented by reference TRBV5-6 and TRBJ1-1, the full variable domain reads DAGVTQSPTHLIKTRGQQVTLRCSPKSGHDTVSWYQQALGQGPQFIFQYYEEEERQRGNFPDRFSGHQFPNYSSELNVNALLLGDSALYLCASSLDTGGGTEAFFGQGTRLTVV.

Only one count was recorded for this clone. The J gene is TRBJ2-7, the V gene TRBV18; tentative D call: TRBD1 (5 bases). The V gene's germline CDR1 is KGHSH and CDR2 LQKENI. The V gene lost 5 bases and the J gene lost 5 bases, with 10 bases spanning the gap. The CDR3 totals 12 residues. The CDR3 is CASSADTDEQYF. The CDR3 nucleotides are TGTGCCAGCTCAGCGGACACCGACGAGCAGTACTTC.

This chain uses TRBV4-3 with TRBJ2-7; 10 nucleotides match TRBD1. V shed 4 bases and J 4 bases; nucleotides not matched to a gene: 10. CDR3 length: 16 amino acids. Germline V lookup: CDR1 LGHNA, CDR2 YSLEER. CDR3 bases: TGCGCCAGCAGCCCTGGGACAGGGGAATCATGGTACGAGCAGTACTTC. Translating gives CASSPGTGESWYEQYF.

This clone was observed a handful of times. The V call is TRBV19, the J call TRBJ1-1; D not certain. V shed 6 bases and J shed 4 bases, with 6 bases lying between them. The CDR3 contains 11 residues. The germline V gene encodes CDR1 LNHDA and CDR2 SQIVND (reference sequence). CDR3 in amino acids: CASRGPTEAFF. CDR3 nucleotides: TGTGCCAGTAGGGGCCCCACTGAAGCTTTCTTT.

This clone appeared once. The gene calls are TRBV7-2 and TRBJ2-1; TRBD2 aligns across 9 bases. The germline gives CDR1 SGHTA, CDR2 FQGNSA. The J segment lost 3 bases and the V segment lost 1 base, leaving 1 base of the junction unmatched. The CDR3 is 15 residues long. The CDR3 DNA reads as TGTGCCAGCAGCTTAGAAGCGGGGGGCTACAATGAGCAGTTCTTC. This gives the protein CASSLEAGGYNEQFF.

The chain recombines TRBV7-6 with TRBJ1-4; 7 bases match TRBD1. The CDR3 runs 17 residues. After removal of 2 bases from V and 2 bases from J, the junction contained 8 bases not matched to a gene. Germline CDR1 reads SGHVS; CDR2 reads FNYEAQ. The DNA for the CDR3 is TGTGCCAGCAGCTTATTGACAGGGCTCCCGACTAATGAAAAACTGTTTTTT. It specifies CASSLLTGLPTNEKLFF.

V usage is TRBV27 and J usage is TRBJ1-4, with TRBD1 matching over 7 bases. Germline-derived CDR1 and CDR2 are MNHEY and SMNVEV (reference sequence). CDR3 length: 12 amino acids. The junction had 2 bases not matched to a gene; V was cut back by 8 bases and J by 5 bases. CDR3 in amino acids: CASRDRNEKLFF. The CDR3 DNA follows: TGTGCCAGCCGGGACAGAAATGAAAAACTGTTTTTT.

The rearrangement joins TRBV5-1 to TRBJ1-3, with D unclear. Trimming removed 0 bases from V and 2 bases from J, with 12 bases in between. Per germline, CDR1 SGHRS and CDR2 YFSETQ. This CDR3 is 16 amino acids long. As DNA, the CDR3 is TGCGCCAGCAGCTTGGCCCCCGGCAGCGCTGGAAACACCATATATTTT. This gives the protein CASSLAPGSAGNTIYF.